The next 5 T cell receptor beta chains were all read from a single sample in a study of CD8 T cells in ankylosing spondylitis. No antigen has been assigned to these receptors. TCRdb reanalysed the 5' RACE reads using MiXCR and keeps one entry per CDR3 protein. Of about 540,000 distinct CDR3 sequences listed, roughly an eighth are singletons. Study findings and constraints: Eight or nine highly homologous variants formed a TCR beta motif that appeared characteristic of ankylosing spondylitis blood.

The specimen was blood, either unsorted or a sorted T cell fraction (not recorded which). Receptors originate from a male donor with ankylosing spondylitis.

This clonotype has just a few counts. The chain recombines TRBV5-1 with TRBJ2-7, with a weak D call TRBD2 (6 bases). Germline lookup yields CDR1 SGHRS and CDR2 YFSETQ. This CDR3 comprises 11 residues. Trimming cost V 7 bases and J 10 bases, with 15 bases left between them. The CDR3 DNA follows: TGCGCCAGCCATGAGGGAGGCGGCCAGTACTTC. It encodes CASHEGGGQYF.

In its sample, this clonotype was seen a few times. This chain links TRBV12-3 or TRBV12-4 with TRBJ1-2; the D is unclear. This CDR3 has 15 amino acids. Trimming removed 1 base from V and 0 bases from J, with 9 bases in between. The CDR3 DNA reads as TGTGCCAGCAGTTTAGAATCCACCACTAACTATGGCTACACCTTC. This encodes CASSLESTTNYGYTF.

Only a few counts were recorded for this clonotype. The V call is TRBV24-1, the J call TRBJ1-1; D may be TRBD1 (6 bases). Germline assignment: CDR1 KGHDR and CDR2 SFDVKD. V dropped 4 bases and J dropped 1 base, with 9 bases sitting between them. The CDR3 is 14 amino acids. This CDR3 is CATSEAGENTEAFF. CDR3 bases: TGTGCCACCAGTGAAGCAGGGGAGAACACTGAAGCTTTCTTT.

The chain has TRBV2 and TRBJ2-1, with a possible D match to TRBD2 (7 bases). The CDR3 contains 14 residues. CDR1 is SNHLY, CDR2 FYNNEI, per germline. V was shortened by 8 bases and J by 6 bases, with 17 bases between the two germline ends. CDR3 sequence reads: CASGGAGLGNEQFF. CDR3 in DNA: TGTGCCAGCGGGGGGGCAGGGTTGGGCAATGAGCAGTTCTTC. Supplemented by reference TRBV2 and TRBJ2-1, the full variable domain reads EPEVTQTPSHQVTQMGQEVILRCVPISNHLYFYWYRQILGQKVEFLVSFYNNEISEKSEIFDDQFSVERPDGSNFTLKIRSTKLEDSAMYFCASGGAGLGNEQFFGPGTRLTVL.

In its sample, this clonotype was seen many times. The V and J genes are TRBV12-3 or TRBV12-4 and TRBJ2-3; D might be TRBD2 (5 bases). Trimming took 3 bases from V and 8 from J, leaving 15 bases between them. This CDR3 region has 14 residues. The DNA of the CDR3 is TGTGCCAGCAGTTTTTCTGAGGGAGTGGGTACGCAGTATTTT. Protein sequence: CASSFSEGVGTQYF.